A single T cell receptor (beta chain) is shown here with its context. CDR1 MGHRA and CDR2 YSYEKL come from the germline V gene. This CDR3 contains 18 residues. J was trimmed by 9 bases and V by 4 bases; bases with no gene match: 17. These data are taken from a study of shared clonotypes between healthy human individuals. About the research overall: Serving as donors were a couple of women and three men, whose ages spanned 18 to 49.

Naive-designated CD8 cells lacked CD45RO, were positively enriched for CCR7, and omitted terminally differentiated effector memory CD45RA+ cells. In the authors' methods: Sequence data from immunoSEQ were junction-only and lacked quality scores; consequently, filtering differed. Profiled with immunoSEQ multiplex PCR; TCRdb holds only in-frame clones, not every one. From that table come the V and J calls and clone size; the DNA was used to work out D and trimming. The profile shows a few million clones, roughly 93% of them singletons. The chain uses TRBV4-1 and TRBJ2-1, with 11 bases that match TRBD2. The sequencing input was naive CD8+ T cells from PBMCs. The sequence was obtained from a man between 18 and 35 years old in good health. Some clones in this sample may be carry-over from other donors' samples. The CDR3 sequence: CASSPKTGLAGGPGEQFF. The CDR3 region has the DNA TGCGCCAGCAGCCCCAAGACGGGTTTAGCGGGAGGGCCCGGTGAGCAGTTCTTC.